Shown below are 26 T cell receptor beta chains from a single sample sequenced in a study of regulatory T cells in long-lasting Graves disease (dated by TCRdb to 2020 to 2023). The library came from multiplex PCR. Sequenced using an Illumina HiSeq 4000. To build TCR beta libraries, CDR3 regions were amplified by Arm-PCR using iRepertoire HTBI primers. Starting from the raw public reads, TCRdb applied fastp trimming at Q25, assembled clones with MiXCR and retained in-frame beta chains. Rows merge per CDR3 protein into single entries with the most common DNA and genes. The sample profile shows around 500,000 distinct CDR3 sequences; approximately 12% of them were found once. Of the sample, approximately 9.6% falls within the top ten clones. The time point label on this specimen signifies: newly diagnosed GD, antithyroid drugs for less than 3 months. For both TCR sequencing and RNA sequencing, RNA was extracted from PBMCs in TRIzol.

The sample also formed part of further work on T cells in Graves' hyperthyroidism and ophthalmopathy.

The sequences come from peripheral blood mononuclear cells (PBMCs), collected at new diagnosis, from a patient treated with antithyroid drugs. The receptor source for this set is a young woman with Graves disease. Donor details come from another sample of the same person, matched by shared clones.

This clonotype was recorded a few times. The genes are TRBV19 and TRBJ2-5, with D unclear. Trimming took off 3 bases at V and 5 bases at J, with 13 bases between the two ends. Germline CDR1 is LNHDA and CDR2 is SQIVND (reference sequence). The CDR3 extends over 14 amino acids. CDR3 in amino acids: CASSIIGSRETQYF. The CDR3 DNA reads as TGTGCCAGTAGTATCATCGGCAGCCGGGAGACCCAGTACTTC.

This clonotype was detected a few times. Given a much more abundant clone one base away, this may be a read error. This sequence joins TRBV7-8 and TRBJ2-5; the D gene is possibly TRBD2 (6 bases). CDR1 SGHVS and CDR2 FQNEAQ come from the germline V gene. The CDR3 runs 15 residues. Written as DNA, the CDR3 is TGTGCCAGCAGCTTAGCGCCGGCGGGGTACAATGAGCAGCTCTTC. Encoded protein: CASSLAPAGYNEQLF.

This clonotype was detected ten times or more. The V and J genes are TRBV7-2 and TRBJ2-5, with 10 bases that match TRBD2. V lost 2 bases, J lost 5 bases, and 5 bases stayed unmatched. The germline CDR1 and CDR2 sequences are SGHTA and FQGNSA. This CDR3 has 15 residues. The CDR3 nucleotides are TGTGCCAGCAGCTTAAAAGCGGGGGGGTGGGAGACCCAGTACTTC. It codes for CASSLKAGGWETQYF. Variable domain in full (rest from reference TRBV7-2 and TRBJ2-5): GAGVSQSPSNKVTEKGKDVELRCDPISGHTALYWYRQSLGQGLEFLIYFQGNSAPDKSGLPSDRFSAERTGGSVSTLTIQRTQQEDSAVYLCASSLKAGGWETQYFGPGTRLLVL.

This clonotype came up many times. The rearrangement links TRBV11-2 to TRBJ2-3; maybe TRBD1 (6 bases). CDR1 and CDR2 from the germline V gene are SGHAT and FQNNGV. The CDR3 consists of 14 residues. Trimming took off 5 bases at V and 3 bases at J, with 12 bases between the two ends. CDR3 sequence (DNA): TGTGCCAGCAGCCTGGGACATCCGACAGATACGCAGTATTTT. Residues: CASSLGHPTDTQYF.

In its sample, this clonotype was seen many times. The CDR3 loop is CASRYYGYTF. CDR3 in DNA: TGTGCCAGCCGGTACTATGGCTACACCTTC. The chain links TRBV2 to TRBJ1-2; D remains unclear. Deletions cut 8 bases from V and 3 bases from J, with 4 bases between. This CDR3 has 10 residues. Germline loops: CDR1 SNHLY, CDR2 FYNNEI. Combining the CDR3 with reference TRBV2 and TRBJ1-2 gives the whole variable domain EPEVTQTPSHQVTQMGQEVILRCVPISNHLYFYWYRQILGQKVEFLVSFYNNEISEKSEIFDDQFSVERPDGSNFTLKIRSTKLEDSAMYFCASRYYGYTFGSGTRLTVV.

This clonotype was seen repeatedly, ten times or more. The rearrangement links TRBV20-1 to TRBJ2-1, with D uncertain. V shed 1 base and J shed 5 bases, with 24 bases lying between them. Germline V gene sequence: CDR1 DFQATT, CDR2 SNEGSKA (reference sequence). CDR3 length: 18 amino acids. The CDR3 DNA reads TGCAGTGCTAGAGCGTGGGTGCAGATTGGGGTATTCAACAATGAGCAGTTCTTC. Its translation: CSARAWVQIGVFNNEQFF.

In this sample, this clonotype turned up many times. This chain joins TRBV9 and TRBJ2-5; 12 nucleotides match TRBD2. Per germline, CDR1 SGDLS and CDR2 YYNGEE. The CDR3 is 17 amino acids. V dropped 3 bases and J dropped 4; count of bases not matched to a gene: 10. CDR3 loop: CASSARLAGVGRETQYF. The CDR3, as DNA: TGTGCCAGCAGCGCGCGACTAGCGGGAGTGGGGAGAGAGACCCAGTACTTC.

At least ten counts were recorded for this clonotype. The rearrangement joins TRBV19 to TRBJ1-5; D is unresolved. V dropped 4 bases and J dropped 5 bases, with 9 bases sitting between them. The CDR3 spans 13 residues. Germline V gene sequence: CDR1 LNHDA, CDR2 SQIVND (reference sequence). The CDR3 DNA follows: TGTGCCAGTAGTAAGCCGCCGGATCAGCCCCAGCATTTT. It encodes CASSKPPDQPQHF.

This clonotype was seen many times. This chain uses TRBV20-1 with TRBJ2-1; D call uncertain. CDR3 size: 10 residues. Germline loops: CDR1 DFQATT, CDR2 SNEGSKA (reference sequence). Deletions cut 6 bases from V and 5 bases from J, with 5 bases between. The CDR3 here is CSAWDNEQFF. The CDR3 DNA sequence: TGCAGTGCGTGGGACAATGAGCAGTTCTTC.

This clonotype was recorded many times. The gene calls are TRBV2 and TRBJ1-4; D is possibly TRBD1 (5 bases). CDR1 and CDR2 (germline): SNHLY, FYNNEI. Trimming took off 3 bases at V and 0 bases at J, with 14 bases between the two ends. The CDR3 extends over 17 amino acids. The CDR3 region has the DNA TGTGCCAGCAGTGACTCCAGGGAAGGAACAACTAATGAAAAACTGTTTTTT. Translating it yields CASSDSREGTTNEKLFF.

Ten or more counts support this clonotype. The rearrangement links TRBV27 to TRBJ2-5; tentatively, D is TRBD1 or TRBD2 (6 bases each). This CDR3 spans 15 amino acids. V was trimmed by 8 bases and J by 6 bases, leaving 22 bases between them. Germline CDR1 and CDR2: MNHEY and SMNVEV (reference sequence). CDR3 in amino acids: CASGTSGALRKTQYF. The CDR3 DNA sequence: TGTGCCAGCGGGACTTCGGGGGCCCTCCGGAAGACCCAGTACTTC.

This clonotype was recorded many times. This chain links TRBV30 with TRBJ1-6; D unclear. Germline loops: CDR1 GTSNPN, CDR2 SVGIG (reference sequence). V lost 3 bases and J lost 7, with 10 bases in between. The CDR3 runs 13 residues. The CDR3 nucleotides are TGTGCCTGGAGGGTGATGGACAATTCACCCCTCCACTTT. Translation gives CAWRVMDNSPLHF. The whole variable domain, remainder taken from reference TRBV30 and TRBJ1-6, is SQTIHQWPATLVQPVGSPLSLECTVEGTSNPNLYWYRQAAGRGLQLLFYSVGIGQISSEVPQNLSASRPQDRQFILSSKKLLLSDSGFYLCAWRVMDNSPLHFGNGTRLTVT.

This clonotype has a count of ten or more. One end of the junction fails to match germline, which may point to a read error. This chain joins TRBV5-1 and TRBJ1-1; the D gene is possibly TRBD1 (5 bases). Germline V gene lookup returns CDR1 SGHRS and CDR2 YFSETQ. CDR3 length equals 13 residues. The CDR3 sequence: CASSVSGGTEAFF. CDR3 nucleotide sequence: TGTGCCAGCAGCGTATCCGGGGGTACTGAAGCTTTCTTT.

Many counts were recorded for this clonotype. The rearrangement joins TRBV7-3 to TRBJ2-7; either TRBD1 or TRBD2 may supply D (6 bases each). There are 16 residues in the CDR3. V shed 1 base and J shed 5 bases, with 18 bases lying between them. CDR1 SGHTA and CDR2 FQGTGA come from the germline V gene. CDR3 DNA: TGTGCCAGCAGCTTAATGGGGGGCGGGACCGTACACGAGCAGTACTTC. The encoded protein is CASSLMGGGTVHEQYF.

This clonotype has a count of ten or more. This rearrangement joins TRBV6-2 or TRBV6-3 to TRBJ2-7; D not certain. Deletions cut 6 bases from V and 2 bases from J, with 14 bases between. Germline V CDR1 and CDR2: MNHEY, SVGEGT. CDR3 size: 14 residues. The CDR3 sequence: CASRSLDEAYEQYF. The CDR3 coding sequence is TGTGCCAGCAGAAGTTTGGATGAAGCCTACGAGCAGTACTTC.

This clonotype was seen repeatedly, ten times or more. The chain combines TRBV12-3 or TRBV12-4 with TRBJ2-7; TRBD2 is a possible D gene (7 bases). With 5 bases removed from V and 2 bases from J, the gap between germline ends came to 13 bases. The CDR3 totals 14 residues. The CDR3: CASSHSRGPYEQYF. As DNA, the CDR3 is TGTGCCAGCAGTCATTCGCGGGGGCCCTACGAGCAGTACTTC.

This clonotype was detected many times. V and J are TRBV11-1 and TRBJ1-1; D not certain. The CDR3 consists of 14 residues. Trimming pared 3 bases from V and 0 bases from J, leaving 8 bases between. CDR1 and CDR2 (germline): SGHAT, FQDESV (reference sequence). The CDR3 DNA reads TGTGCCAGCAGCTTCCTGGCAGTGAACACTGAAGCTTTCTTT. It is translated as CASSFLAVNTEAFF.

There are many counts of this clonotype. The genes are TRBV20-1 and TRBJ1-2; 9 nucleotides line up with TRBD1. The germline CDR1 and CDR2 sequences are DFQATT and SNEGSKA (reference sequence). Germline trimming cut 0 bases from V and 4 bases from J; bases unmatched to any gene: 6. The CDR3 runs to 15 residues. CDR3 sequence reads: CSARDDETGGYGYTF. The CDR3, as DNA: TGCAGTGCTAGAGATGACGAGACAGGGGGCTATGGCTACACCTTC.

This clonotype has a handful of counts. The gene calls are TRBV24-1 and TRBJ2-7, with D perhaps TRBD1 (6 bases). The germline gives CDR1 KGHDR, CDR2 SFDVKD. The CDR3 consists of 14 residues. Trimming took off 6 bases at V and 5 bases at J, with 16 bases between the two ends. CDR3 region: CATSNSGAHHEQYF. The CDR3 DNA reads TGTGCCACCAGTAATTCAGGGGCTCACCACGAGCAGTACTTC.

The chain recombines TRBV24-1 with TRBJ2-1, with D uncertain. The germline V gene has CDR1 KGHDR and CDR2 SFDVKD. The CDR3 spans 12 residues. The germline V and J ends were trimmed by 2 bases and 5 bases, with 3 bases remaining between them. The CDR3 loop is CATSDYHNEQFF. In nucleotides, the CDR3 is TGTGCCACCAGTGATTACCACAATGAGCAGTTCTTC.

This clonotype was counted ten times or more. CDR3 bases: TGTGCCAGCAGACCACAGGGGGTGAATGTCTATGGCTACACCTTC. Translation gives CASRPQGVNVYGYTF. This rearrangement joins TRBV27 to TRBJ1-2; 8 bases map to TRBD1. The CDR3 sequence is 15 residues long. The V gene end was trimmed by 6 bases and the J gene end by 4 bases; junction bases not matched to a gene: 10. The germline V gene encodes CDR1 MNHEY and CDR2 SMNVEV (reference sequence).

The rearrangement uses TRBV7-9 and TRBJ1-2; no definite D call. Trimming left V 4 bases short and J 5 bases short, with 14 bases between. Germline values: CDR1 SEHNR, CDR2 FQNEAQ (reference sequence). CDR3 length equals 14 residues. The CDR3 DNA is TGTGCCAGCAGCTCTATTGACAAGACTTATGGCTACACCTTC. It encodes CASSSIDKTYGYTF.

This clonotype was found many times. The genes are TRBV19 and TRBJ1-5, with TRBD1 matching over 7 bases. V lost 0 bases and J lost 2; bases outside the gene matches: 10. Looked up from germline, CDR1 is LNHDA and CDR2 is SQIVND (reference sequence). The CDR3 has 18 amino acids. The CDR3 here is CASSIEEGARWGNQPQHF. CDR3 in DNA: TGTGCCAGTAGTATAGAAGAGGGGGCGAGATGGGGCAATCAGCCCCAGCATTTT.

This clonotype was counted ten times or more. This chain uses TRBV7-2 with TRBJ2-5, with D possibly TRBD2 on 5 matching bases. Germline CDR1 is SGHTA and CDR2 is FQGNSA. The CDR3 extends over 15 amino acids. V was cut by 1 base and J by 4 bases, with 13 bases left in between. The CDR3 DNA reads TGTGCCAGCAGCTTAGACCCACTAGGAGGAGAGACCCAGTACTTC. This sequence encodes CASSLDPLGGETQYF.

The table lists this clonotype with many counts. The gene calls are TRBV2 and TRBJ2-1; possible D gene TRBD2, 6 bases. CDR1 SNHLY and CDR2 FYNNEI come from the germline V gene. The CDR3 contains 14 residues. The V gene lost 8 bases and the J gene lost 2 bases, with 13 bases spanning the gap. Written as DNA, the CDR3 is TGTGCCAGCCGGGGGAAGGCCACCTACAATGAGCAGTTCTTC. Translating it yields CASRGKATYNEQFF.

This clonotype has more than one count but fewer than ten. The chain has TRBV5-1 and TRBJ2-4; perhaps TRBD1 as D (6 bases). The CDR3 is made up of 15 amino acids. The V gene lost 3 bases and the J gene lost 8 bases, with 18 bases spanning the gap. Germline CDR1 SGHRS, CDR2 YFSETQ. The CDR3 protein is CASSSQGRFGDIQYF. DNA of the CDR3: TGCGCCAGCAGCTCACAGGGACGGTTTGGGGACATTCAGTACTTC. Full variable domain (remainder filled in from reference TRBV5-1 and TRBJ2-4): KAGVTQTPRYLIKTRGQQVTLSCSPISGHRSVSWYQQTPGQGLQFLFEYFSETQRNKGNFPGRFSGRQFSNSRSEMNVSTLELGDSALYLCASSSQGRFGDIQYFGAGTRLSVL.